These T cell receptor beta chains were read from a single sample in a study of T-cell reconstitution after alpha-beta-depleted transplantation in children. MiXCR was run by TCRdb on the PCR reads, yielding one entry per CDR3 protein. The table lists several thousand distinct CDR3 sequences, more than 9.5% of them singletons. Material: PBMCs, mostly from graft donor cells, obtained 360 days after TCRalphabeta/CD19-depleted stem cell transplant. These receptors came from a patient between 2 and 9 years old who had a stem cell transplant for inherited bone marrow failure, so the T cells may come from the graft donor. Each CDR3 is given with its conserved first and last residue. Fields, in order: J gene, CDR3 length, clone size, D gene, V gene, CDR3 DNA, CDR3 protein. The D gene is left open where the match is weak. Clone sizes are given selectively: once, few, many, or a class where the clone is expanded.

j_call: TRBJ1-1
cdr3_length: 13
clone_size: many
d_call: .
v_call: TRBV12-3/TRBV12-4
cdr3_nt: TGTGCCAGCAGAAGATCCACGTATACTGAAGCTTTCTTT
cdr3_aa: CASRRSTYTEAFF

j_call: TRBJ1-3
cdr3_length: 15
clone_size: many
d_call: .
v_call: TRBV29-1
cdr3_nt: TGCAGCGTTGAAAAGAGAAGGGGGTCTGGAAACACCATATATTTT
cdr3_aa: CSVEKRRGSGNTIYF

j_call: TRBJ1-5
cdr3_length: 12
clone_size: many
d_call: .
v_call: TRBV7-9
cdr3_nt: TGTGCCAGCAGCCGAGGGTCCCGGCCCCAGCATTTT
cdr3_aa: CASSRGSRPQHF

j_call: TRBJ2-5
cdr3_length: 15
clone_size: medium-sized
d_call: TRBD2
v_call: TRBV4-3
cdr3_nt: TGCGCCAGCAGCCCGTGGGGGGGGTTGAAAGAGACCCAGTACTTC
cdr3_aa: CASSPWGGLKETQYF

j_call: TRBJ2-2
cdr3_length: 14
clone_size: many
d_call: .
v_call: TRBV6-5
cdr3_nt: TGTGCCAGCAGTTATATGTCAAGCGCCGGGGAGCTGTTTTTT
cdr3_aa: CASSYMSSAGELFF

j_call: TRBJ2-2
cdr3_length: 17
clone_size: .
d_call: TRBD2
v_call: TRBV6-2/TRBV6-3
cdr3_nt: TGTGCCAGCAGTCTCCGGACTAGCGGGAGGGCCACCGGGGAGCTGTTTTTT
cdr3_aa: CASSLRTSGRATGELFF

j_call: TRBJ1-2
cdr3_length: 15
clone_size: many
d_call: TRBD1
v_call: TRBV5-1
cdr3_nt: TGCGCCAGCAGCGACCCGGGACAGGGGAGTCATGGCTACACCTTC
cdr3_aa: CASSDPGQGSHGYTF

j_call: TRBJ2-5
cdr3_length: 16
clone_size: many
d_call: TRBD1
v_call: TRBV24-1
cdr3_nt: TGTGCCACCAGTCGCGGGACAGGGGGCTCGTCAGAGACCCAGTACTTC
cdr3_aa: CATSRGTGGSSETQYF

j_call: TRBJ2-7
cdr3_length: 14
clone_size: many
d_call: TRBD1
v_call: TRBV6-5
cdr3_nt: TGTGCCAGCAGTTCTACCGACAGGGGGCGCGAGCAGTACTTC
cdr3_aa: CASSSTDRGREQYF

j_call: TRBJ2-7
cdr3_length: 15
clone_size: many
d_call: TRBD1
v_call: TRBV5-1
cdr3_nt: TGCGCCAGCAGCCGGACAGGGAGAACGACCTACGAGCAGTACTTC
cdr3_aa: CASSRTGRTTYEQYF

j_call: TRBJ1-3
cdr3_length: 14
clone_size: many
d_call: TRBD1
v_call: TRBV20-1
cdr3_nt: TGCAGTGCTACAACAGGGGACTCTGGAAACACCATATATTTT
cdr3_aa: CSATTGDSGNTIYF

j_call: TRBJ2-7
cdr3_length: 16
clone_size: many
d_call: TRBD2
v_call: TRBV20-1
cdr3_nt: TGCAGTGCTAGAGATGGGGGGGGAGCGACAGATTACGAGCAGTACTTC
cdr3_aa: CSARDGGGATDYEQYF

j_call: TRBJ1-2
cdr3_length: 15
clone_size: many
d_call: .
v_call: TRBV7-2
cdr3_nt: TGTGCCAGCAGCTCACGGGCGGGGGAAACCTATGGCTACACCTTC
cdr3_aa: CASSSRAGETYGYTF

j_call: TRBJ1-6
cdr3_length: 15
clone_size: once
d_call: .
v_call: TRBV20-1
cdr3_nt: TGCAGTGCTACCCAGACAGTGGGAAGTAATTCACCCCTCCACTTT
cdr3_aa: CSATQTVGSNSPLHF

j_call: TRBJ1-2
cdr3_length: 11
clone_size: many
d_call: .
v_call: TRBV29-1
cdr3_nt: TGCAGCGTTGAGATCAACTATGGCTACACCTTC
cdr3_aa: CSVEINYGYTF

j_call: TRBJ2-1
cdr3_length: 15
clone_size: many
d_call: TRBD2
v_call: TRBV6-1
cdr3_nt: TGTGCCAGCAGAAGCCGACTAGCGGGGGCCAATGAGCAGTTCTTC
cdr3_aa: CASRSRLAGANEQFF

j_call: TRBJ2-1
cdr3_length: 13
clone_size: .
d_call: .
v_call: TRBV7-6
cdr3_nt: TGTGCCAGCAGCCTCAGCTCCTACAATGAGAAGTTCTTC
cdr3_aa: CASSLSSYNEKFF

j_call: TRBJ1-1
cdr3_length: 12
clone_size: many
d_call: TRBD1
v_call: TRBV20-1
cdr3_nt: TGCAGTGCCGACAGGGGGAACACTGAAGCTTTCTTT
cdr3_aa: CSADRGNTEAFF

j_call: TRBJ1-1
cdr3_length: 15
clone_size: .
d_call: TRBD1
v_call: TRBV20-1
cdr3_nt: TGCAGTGCTAGAGTGGGACAGGGGAGGAACACTGAAGCTTTCTTT
cdr3_aa: CSARVGQGRNTEAFF

j_call: TRBJ2-2
cdr3_length: 16
clone_size: many
d_call: TRBD2
v_call: TRBV20-1
cdr3_nt: TGCAGTGCTAGAGGCCCACTAGCGGGAACCACCGGGGAGCTGTTTTTT
cdr3_aa: CSARGPLAGTTGELFF

j_call: TRBJ1-1
cdr3_length: 11
clone_size: many
d_call: .
v_call: TRBV6-6
cdr3_nt: TGTGCCAGCAGTTACGAGAGGGAAGCTTTCTTT
cdr3_aa: CASSYEREAFF

j_call: TRBJ2-4
cdr3_length: 15
clone_size: many
d_call: TRBD2
v_call: TRBV5-4
cdr3_nt: TGTGCCAGCAGCTTTCCTAGCGGGCCGCATAACATTCAGTACTTC
cdr3_aa: CASSFPSGPHNIQYF

j_call: TRBJ2-1
cdr3_length: 17
clone_size: .
d_call: .
v_call: TRBV2
cdr3_nt: TGTACCTGCAGCAGTATGTTCCTTCGGGATGCCTACAATGAGCAGTTCTTC
cdr3_aa: CTCSSMFLRDAYNEQFF

j_call: TRBJ2-5
cdr3_length: 15
clone_size: many
d_call: TRBD1
v_call: TRBV5-1
cdr3_nt: TGCGCCAGCAGCCCCCAGGGGGTTGGTCCGGAGACCCAGTACTTC
cdr3_aa: CASSPQGVGPETQYF

j_call: TRBJ2-3
cdr3_length: 14
clone_size: many
d_call: TRBD1
v_call: TRBV5-1
cdr3_nt: TGCGCCAGCAGCTCTGACAGGGGGCAAGATACGCAGTATTTT
cdr3_aa: CASSSDRGQDTQYF

j_call: TRBJ2-1
cdr3_length: 14
clone_size: .
d_call: .
v_call: TRBV4-1
cdr3_nt: TGCGCCAGCAGCCACCCGACCAGCTACAATGAGCAGTTCTTC
cdr3_aa: CASSHPTSYNEQFF

j_call: TRBJ2-5
cdr3_length: 19
clone_size: many
d_call: TRBD2
v_call: TRBV12-3/TRBV12-4
cdr3_nt: TGTGCCTTCAGCGGGCGCAGGCTGCGGGAGGGCCAAAGGCAAGAGACCCAGTACTTC
cdr3_aa: CAFSGRRLREGQRQETQYF

j_call: TRBJ2-4
cdr3_length: 14
clone_size: .
d_call: .
v_call: TRBV12-3/TRBV12-4
cdr3_nt: TGTGCCAGCAGACAGATGAAGGCCAAAAACATTCAGTACTTC
cdr3_aa: CASRQMKAKNIQYF

j_call: TRBJ2-7
cdr3_length: 18
clone_size: many
d_call: TRBD1
v_call: TRBV4-3
cdr3_nt: TGCGCCAGCAGCCAAGATGTAGGGACAGGGGGCTGGGCCTACGAGCAGTACTTC
cdr3_aa: CASSQDVGTGGWAYEQYF

j_call: TRBJ2-7
cdr3_length: 12
clone_size: .
d_call: .
v_call: TRBV2
cdr3_nt: TGTGCCAGCGGTTGGACTTCCTACGAGCAGTACTTC
cdr3_aa: CASGWTSYEQYF

j_call: TRBJ2-5
cdr3_length: 14
clone_size: many
d_call: .
v_call: TRBV4-3
cdr3_nt: TGCGCCAGCAGCCAAGGGCGACGGGCGCAGACCCAGTACTTC
cdr3_aa: CASSQGRRAQTQYF

j_call: TRBJ2-5
cdr3_length: 15
clone_size: many
d_call: TRBD2
v_call: TRBV11-2
cdr3_nt: TGTGCCACCGGGACTAGAAACGACTGGACAGAGACCCAGTACTTC
cdr3_aa: CATGTRNDWTETQYF

j_call: TRBJ2-4
cdr3_length: 11
clone_size: many
d_call: .
v_call: TRBV29-1
cdr3_nt: TGCAGCGTTGAAACGCTAGGGTCGAAGTACTTC
cdr3_aa: CSVETLGSKYF

j_call: TRBJ2-2
cdr3_length: 11
clone_size: .
d_call: .
v_call: TRBV29-1
cdr3_nt: TGCAGCGTTGTAATCCCCGGGGAGCTGTTTTTT
cdr3_aa: CSVVIPGELFF

j_call: TRBJ2-3
cdr3_length: 15
clone_size: many
d_call: .
v_call: TRBV5-6
cdr3_nt: TGTGCCAGCAGCCGTCCGGGGTTTACCCCAGATACGCAGTATTTT
cdr3_aa: CASSRPGFTPDTQYF

j_call: TRBJ2-7
cdr3_length: 13
clone_size: .
d_call: .
v_call: TRBV18
cdr3_nt: TGTGCCAGCTCACCACCGTTAAGGGCCGAGCAGTACTTC
cdr3_aa: CASSPPLRAEQYF

j_call: TRBJ2-1
cdr3_length: 15
clone_size: many
d_call: TRBD2
v_call: TRBV27
cdr3_nt: TGTGCCAGCAGACTCACTAGCGGGAGCTACAATGAGCAGTTCTTC
cdr3_aa: CASRLTSGSYNEQFF

j_call: TRBJ2-7
cdr3_length: 16
clone_size: .
d_call: .
v_call: TRBV3-1
cdr3_nt: TGTGCCACCACCCAGAAGGTCCCTTGGACACCCTACGAGCAGTACTTC
cdr3_aa: CATTQKVPWTPYEQYF

j_call: TRBJ2-7
cdr3_length: 11
clone_size: .
d_call: .
v_call: TRBV28
cdr3_nt: TGTGCCAGCATGACAGCCTACGAGCAGTACTTC
cdr3_aa: CASMTAYEQYF

j_call: TRBJ2-7
cdr3_length: 16
clone_size: many
d_call: .
v_call: TRBV6-6
cdr3_nt: TGTGCCAGCAGTCCCCTCCCCTTTAGACACTCCTACGAGCAGTACTTC
cdr3_aa: CASSPLPFRHSYEQYF

j_call: TRBJ2-5
cdr3_length: 18
clone_size: many
d_call: TRBD2
v_call: TRBV4-3
cdr3_nt: TGCGCCAGCAGCCAAGCAGGCAGTGGGCTAGCGGGGGAAGAGACCCAGTACTTC
cdr3_aa: CASSQAGSGLAGEETQYF

j_call: TRBJ1-4
cdr3_length: 15
clone_size: many
d_call: .
v_call: TRBV4-3
cdr3_nt: TGCGCCAGCAGCCAAGATAGGGGGATGGGGGAAAAACTGTTTTTT
cdr3_aa: CASSQDRGMGEKLFF

j_call: TRBJ2-7
cdr3_length: 14
clone_size: many
d_call: TRBD2
v_call: TRBV4-3
cdr3_nt: TGCGCCAGCAGCCAAGGCGGGAGGGGGTACGAGCAGTACTTC
cdr3_aa: CASSQGGRGYEQYF

j_call: TRBJ2-1
cdr3_length: 13
clone_size: many
d_call: .
v_call: TRBV14
cdr3_nt: TGTGCCAGCACTAGTGGGAACTACAATGAGCAGTTCTTC
cdr3_aa: CASTSGNYNEQFF

j_call: TRBJ2-1
cdr3_length: 15
clone_size: many
d_call: .
v_call: TRBV7-9
cdr3_nt: TGTGCCAGCAGCTTAGCTCTGGGGCTCTTTAATGAGCAGTTCTTC
cdr3_aa: CASSLALGLFNEQFF

j_call: TRBJ2-3
cdr3_length: 16
clone_size: many
d_call: .
v_call: TRBV9
cdr3_nt: TGTGCCAGCAGCCCACTAGGCAGGGGCGAAAACCCTACGCAGTATTTT
cdr3_aa: CASSPLGRGENPTQYF

j_call: TRBJ1-2
cdr3_length: 14
clone_size: many
d_call: .
v_call: TRBV30
cdr3_nt: TGTGCCTGGAGGAGGGTTACCGTCGCTAGCGGCTACACCTTC
cdr3_aa: CAWRRVTVASGYTF

j_call: TRBJ2-1
cdr3_length: 14
clone_size: medium-sized
d_call: .
v_call: TRBV5-1
cdr3_nt: TGCGCCAGCAGCAGAAGACTCTCCTACAATGAGCAGTTCTTC
cdr3_aa: CASSRRLSYNEQFF

j_call: TRBJ1-2
cdr3_length: 14
clone_size: many
d_call: .
v_call: TRBV5-1
cdr3_nt: TGCGCCAGCAGCTCCGGGCAGGGTCGCTATGGCTACACCTTC
cdr3_aa: CASSSGQGRYGYTF

j_call: TRBJ1-1
cdr3_length: 12
clone_size: .
d_call: .
v_call: TRBV12-3/TRBV12-4
cdr3_nt: TGTGCCAGCGGAGACTCAAACACTGAAGCTTTCTTT
cdr3_aa: CASGDSNTEAFF

j_call: TRBJ2-4
cdr3_length: 15
clone_size: many
d_call: .
v_call: TRBV11-2
cdr3_nt: TGTGCCAGCAGCTCCATCCGGGACCGCAAAAACATTCAGTACTTC
cdr3_aa: CASSSIRDRKNIQYF

j_call: TRBJ1-1
cdr3_length: 16
clone_size: .
d_call: .
v_call: TRBV7-9
cdr3_nt: TGTGCCAGCAGCTCAACTACCAGGATCATGAACACTGAAGCTTTCTTT
cdr3_aa: CASSSTTRIMNTEAFF

j_call: TRBJ1-1
cdr3_length: 14
clone_size: many
d_call: TRBD1
v_call: TRBV20-1
cdr3_nt: TGCAGTGCTAGACGGGACAGCTTGAACACTGAAGCTTTCTTT
cdr3_aa: CSARRDSLNTEAFF

j_call: TRBJ2-5
cdr3_length: 15
clone_size: many
d_call: TRBD1
v_call: TRBV20-1
cdr3_nt: TGCAGTGCTTCCATGACAGGGGGAGATTGGGAGACCCAGTACTTC
cdr3_aa: CSASMTGGDWETQYF

j_call: TRBJ2-1
cdr3_length: 14
clone_size: once
d_call: .
v_call: TRBV9
cdr3_nt: TGTGCCAGCAGCGTAGTGGATCAGTGCGATGAGGATTTCTTC
cdr3_aa: CASSVVDQCDEDFF